These T cell receptor beta chains were read from a single sample in a study of T cells in Graves' hyperthyroidism and ophthalmopathy. TCRdb re-called the multiplex PCR reads through MiXCR, storing one row per CDR3 protein. The table shows some 600,000 distinct CDR3 sequences, with around 14% occurring only once. The sample comprised blood. The receptor set was obtained from a woman between 25 and 40 years old with Graves' hyperthyroidism that later progressed to Graves' ophthalmopathy. CDR3s include the opening cysteine and the closing phenylalanine or tryptophan. The order of the fields is V gene, clone size, D gene, J gene, CDR3 length, CDR3 DNA, CDR3 protein. The D gene is left open where the match is weak. Expanded clones are given a class, and other clones once, few, many or no size at all.

v_call: TRBV18; clone_size: -; d_call: -; j_call: TRBJ2-7; cdr3_length: 13; cdr3_nt: TGTGCCAGCTCACCACCGGCGGTAGGGGAGCAGTACTTC; cdr3_aa: CASSPPAVGEQYF
v_call: TRBV5-1; clone_size: many; d_call: TRBD2; j_call: TRBJ2-1; cdr3_length: 19; cdr3_nt: TGCGCCAGCAGTAATCGTCCAGCGGGAGGCCCTCTCTCCTACAATGAGCAGTTCTTC; cdr3_aa: CASSNRPAGGPLSYNEQFF
v_call: TRBV27; clone_size: few; d_call: TRBD2; j_call: TRBJ2-7; cdr3_length: 15; cdr3_nt: TGTGCCAGCAGTTCCGGGACTAGCCGACCCTACGAGCAGTACTTC; cdr3_aa: CASSSGTSRPYEQYF
v_call: TRBV12-3/TRBV12-4; clone_size: -; d_call: -; j_call: TRBJ2-1; cdr3_length: 12; cdr3_nt: TGTGCCAGCAGTTTTCACATCAATGAGCAGTTCTTT; cdr3_aa: CASSFHINEQFF
v_call: TRBV20-1; clone_size: -; d_call: -; j_call: TRBJ1-2; cdr3_length: 12; cdr3_nt: TGCAGTGCCCCTGACGAGGGCGTGGGCTACACCTTC; cdr3_aa: CSAPDEGVGYTF
v_call: TRBV7-2; clone_size: many; d_call: TRBD2; j_call: TRBJ2-7; cdr3_length: 17; cdr3_nt: TGTGCCAGCAGCTTAAAACTAGCGGGAGACCTCTCCTACGAGCAGTACTTC; cdr3_aa: CASSLKLAGDLSYEQYF
v_call: TRBV29-1; clone_size: few; d_call: -; j_call: TRBJ1-1; cdr3_length: 11; cdr3_nt: TGCAGCGTAGAGAAGAACACTGAAGCTTTCTTT; cdr3_aa: CSVEKNTEAFF
v_call: TRBV27; clone_size: few; d_call: -; j_call: TRBJ2-3; cdr3_length: 14; cdr3_nt: TGTGCCAGCAGTTTATCCCGGGACGGGGATACGCAGTATTTT; cdr3_aa: CASSLSRDGDTQYF
v_call: TRBV6-1; clone_size: many; d_call: -; j_call: TRBJ2-1; cdr3_length: 16; cdr3_nt: TGTGCCAGCAGTGAAGCAAGGAGGCCTTCCTACAATGAGCAGTTCTTC; cdr3_aa: CASSEARRPSYNEQFF
v_call: TRBV11-2; clone_size: many; d_call: -; j_call: TRBJ2-5; cdr3_length: 15; cdr3_nt: TGTGCCAGCAGCTTATTTGGGTCGAGGTGGGAGACCCAGTACTTC; cdr3_aa: CASSLFGSRWETQYF
v_call: TRBV27; clone_size: -; d_call: -; j_call: TRBJ2-1; cdr3_length: 14; cdr3_nt: TGTGCCAGCAGTTGGAACAGGGATGGCACCGGGCAGTTCTTC; cdr3_aa: CASSWNRDGTGQFF
v_call: TRBV28; clone_size: -; d_call: TRBD2; j_call: TRBJ2-5; cdr3_length: 15; cdr3_nt: TGTGCCAGCAGTCGGATAGCGGGAGTGGATGAGACCCAGTACTTC; cdr3_aa: CASSRIAGVDETQYF
v_call: TRBV27; clone_size: many; d_call: TRBD2; j_call: TRBJ2-1; cdr3_length: 14; cdr3_nt: TGTGCCAGCATTTCTAGCGGGAGTGTCGATGAGCAGTTCTTC; cdr3_aa: CASISSGSVDEQFF
v_call: TRBV6-2/TRBV6-3; clone_size: -; d_call: -; j_call: TRBJ1-2; cdr3_length: 11; cdr3_nt: TGTGCCAGCAGTTACTCGAGTGGCTACACCTTC; cdr3_aa: CASSYSSGYTF
v_call: TRBV7-2; clone_size: many; d_call: TRBD2; j_call: TRBJ2-2; cdr3_length: 21; cdr3_nt: TGTGCCAGCAGCCTGTTCCTGGGACTAGCGGGGGTACATAGGGACACCGGGGAGCTGTTTTTT; cdr3_aa: CASSLFLGLAGVHRDTGELFF
v_call: TRBV6-1; clone_size: many; d_call: -; j_call: TRBJ1-2; cdr3_length: 14; cdr3_nt: TGTGCCAGCAGTGGAGGGGTTCTGTCAGGAGGCTACACCTTC; cdr3_aa: CASSGGVLSGGYTF
v_call: TRBV10-3; clone_size: many; d_call: TRBD1; j_call: TRBJ2-7; cdr3_length: 13; cdr3_nt: TGTGCCATCAGTGGGGACAGATCCTACGAGCAGTACTTC; cdr3_aa: CAISGDRSYEQYF
v_call: TRBV25-1; clone_size: few; d_call: -; j_call: TRBJ2-7; cdr3_length: 12; cdr3_nt: TGTGCCAGCCAGACAGGTGCTAACGAGCAGTACTTC; cdr3_aa: CASQTGANEQYF
v_call: TRBV7-9; clone_size: many; d_call: TRBD2; j_call: TRBJ2-5; cdr3_length: 15; cdr3_nt: TGTGCCAGCAGAGGACTAGCGGGAGGGCCGGAGACCCAGTACTTC; cdr3_aa: CASRGLAGGPETQYF
v_call: TRBV4-3; clone_size: few; d_call: TRBD1; j_call: TRBJ1-6; cdr3_length: 19; cdr3_nt: TGCGCCAGCAGCCAAGAGGACAGGGGATCGGCCTGGAACAATTCACCCCTCCACTTT; cdr3_aa: CASSQEDRGSAWNNSPLHF
v_call: TRBV30; clone_size: many; d_call: TRBD2; j_call: TRBJ2-2; cdr3_length: 15; cdr3_nt: TGTGCCTGGGACAGGGGACTAGCGGGAGCCGGGGAGCTGTTTTTT; cdr3_aa: CAWDRGLAGAGELFF
v_call: TRBV7-2; clone_size: few; d_call: -; j_call: TRBJ1-2; cdr3_length: 11; cdr3_nt: TGTGCCAGCAGTTGGTATAATAGCTACACCTTC; cdr3_aa: CASSWYNSYTF
v_call: TRBV18; clone_size: many; d_call: TRBD1; j_call: TRBJ2-2; cdr3_length: 15; cdr3_nt: TGTGCCAGCCTTGCGGGACAGGGAAACACCGGGGAGCTGTTTTTT; cdr3_aa: CASLAGQGNTGELFF
v_call: TRBV16; clone_size: few; d_call: TRBD2; j_call: TRBJ2-7; cdr3_length: 18; cdr3_nt: TGTGCCAGCAGCCAATTGGGGCTAGCGGGAGGGAATCGCTACGAGCAGTACTTC; cdr3_aa: CASSQLGLAGGNRYEQYF